This T cell receptor beta chain was obtained from a study of OX40 agonist ivuxolimab in advanced cancers. Overall study context: Hepatocellular carcinoma, melanoma, renal cell or head and neck cancer affected the dose-escalation patients. Participants averaged approximately 60 years of age (range roughly 23 to 80) and were over 75% male.

Libraries were prepared by immunoSEQ multiplex PCR; TCRdb keeps only in-frame clonotypes and omits some of them. Of tens of thousands of clones listed, over 90% are singletons. A single count supports this clone. Per germline, CDR1 LGHNA and CDR2 YNFKEQ. The CDR3 spans 15 residues. J lost 3 bases, V lost 4 bases, and 6 bases had no gene match. It was autoimmune disease history or systemic immunosuppression that excluded patients. The sample here was CD4+ or CD8+ T cells sorted from blood, taken in a trial of the OX40 agonist ivuxolimab. The TCR originated in an adult with an advanced solid tumor such as melanoma, head and neck, liver or kidney cancer. J is TRBJ1-5 and V is TRBV4-2; 7 bases agree with TRBD1. The CDR3 region has the DNA TGTGCCAGCAGCCCCAGAGACAGGGTCAATCAGCCCCAGCATTTT. Encoded protein: CASSPRDRVNQPQHF.